The clone carrying this T cell receptor (beta chain) occurred a few times. These data belong to a study of early T cells in non-severe SARS-CoV-2 infection. Study information: The sequenced material was bulk RNA from unsorted whole blood, and its chains were unpaired.

The germline CDR1 and CDR2 sequences are SNHLY and FYNNEI. Trimming took 5 bases from V and 5 from J, leaving 25 bases between them. The CDR3 consists of 17 residues. TCRdb ran MiXCR on the 5' RACE reads and lists one entry per CDR3 protein. Of under 90,000 distinct CDR3 sequences listed, approximately 13% are singletons. The sequence came from an adult who was a healthcare worker with PCR-confirmed SARS-CoV-2 infection or an uninfected control (not recorded which). The specimen was whole blood. The gene calls are TRBV2 and TRBJ2-7; TRBD1 is a possible D gene (5 bases). CDR3 nucleotides: TGTGCCAGCAGTTCCGATTTGGTTGCGGCCAAAGGGGACGAGCAGTACTTC. Translating gives CASSSDLVAAKGDEQYF.